This T cell receptor (beta chain) derives from a study of neoadjuvant nivolumab and ipilimumab in lung cancer. General study points: Compared with tumor-adjacent uninvolved lung, resected tumors showed greater richness and clonality.

This clone was detected only once. Antigen specificity is unknown. With 1 base removed from V and 2 bases from J, the gap between germline ends came to 11 bases. This CDR3 is built from 14 residues. Germline lookup yields CDR1 GTSNPN and CDR2 SVGIG (reference sequence). Only in-frame clones appear in the TCRdb table, and some are missing; sequencing was by immunoSEQ multiplex PCR. The sample has some 9,300 clones; about 80% are singletons. The sequence was obtained from an adult with non-small cell lung cancer. The sequenced sample was tumor tissue, obtained after neoadjuvant nivolumab, alone or with ipilimumab, at or shortly before surgery. The V and J genes are TRBV30 and TRBJ1-2; weak D call: TRBD1 (5 bases). The CDR3 region is CAWSEEGRNYGYTF. Here the CDR3 DNA reads TGTGCCTGGAGTGAAGAGGGGCGCAACTATGGCTACACCTTC.